The 14 T cell receptor beta chains in this list originate from one sample, sequenced in a study of metastatic and nonmetastatic thyroid tumors (dated by TCRdb to the early 2020s). No patient had received any treatment before thyroid surgery. Library generation was performed with PCR. Sequencer: Illumina HiSeq 4000. Using fastp at Q25 and MiXCR, TCRdb reprocessed the public reads and kept productive beta chains. For this sample the table gives 13,000 or so clones, of which 23% were detected only once. About 12% of the sample is taken by the ten largest. Sequenced material: adjacent normal tissue. These TCRs come from a female donor with papillary thyroid cancer or a benign thyroid nodule (not recorded which). Some clones in this sample may be carry-over from other donors' samples.

In its sample, this clone was seen a few times. At one end the junction does not follow the germline gene, possibly because of a read error. The chain employs TRBV6-2 or TRBV6-3 and TRBJ1-1; weak D call: TRBD1 (6 bases). The CDR3 is 14 amino acids. Germline-derived CDR1 and CDR2 are MNHEY and SVGEGT. The CDR3 region has the DNA TGTGCCAGCAGTCTACAGGGCAGTGGGACTGAAGCTTCCTTT. Its translation is CASSLQGSGTEASF.

The V call is TRBV19, the J call TRBJ1-1, with unresolved D. Germline CDR1 is LNHDA and CDR2 is SQIVND (reference sequence). This CDR3 comprises 14 residues. Trimming removed 10 bases at V and 12 bases at J, with 27 bases between. The CDR3 loop reads CATQKPSDANETFF. The CDR3 DNA sequence: TGTGCCACCCAAAAACCGTCGGACGCCAACGAGACTTTCTTT.

The chain combines TRBV28 with TRBJ1-2; D uncertain. Trimming shortened V by 1 base and J by 7 bases, and 4 bases separated the two germline ends. CDR1 MDHEN and CDR2 SYDVKM come from the germline V gene. The CDR3 loop spans 11 amino acids. The CDR3: CASSLYSGYTF. The CDR3 coding sequence is TGTGCCAGCAGTTTATACTCTGGCTACACCTTC.

Many counts were recorded for this clone. V gene TRBV5-6 combines with J gene TRBJ2-3; no clear D gene. With 0 bases removed from V and 3 bases from J, the gap between germline ends came to 5 bases. This CDR3 spans 13 amino acids. Germline-derived CDR1 and CDR2 are SGHDT and YYEEEE. The CDR3 sequence: CASSLEGTDTQYF. The DNA for the CDR3 is TGTGCCAGCAGCTTGGAGGGTACAGATACGCAGTATTTT.

Only one count was recorded for this clone. The chain has TRBV11-2 and TRBJ1-2; 10 bases map to TRBD1. The CDR3 covers 16 residues. With 5 bases clipped from V and 7 bases from J, the junction kept 13 bases outside the gene matches. The V gene's germline CDR1 is SGHAT and CDR2 FQNNGV. CDR3 coding DNA: TGTGCCAGCAGCCGAAACAGCGACAGGGGGCAGGGTGGCTACACCTTC. It specifies CASSRNSDRGQGGYTF.

In this sample, this clone turned up many times. The chain employs TRBV10-3 and TRBJ2-3; perhaps TRBD2 as D (5 bases). Per the germline V gene, CDR1 is ENHRY and CDR2 is SYGVKD. The CDR3 length is 17 residues. With 0 bases removed from V and 2 bases from J, the gap between germline ends came to 15 bases. The CDR3 nucleotides read TGTGCCATCAGTGAGTCGTTGAGGAGCGGTGTCACAGATACGCAGTATTTT. Translated, it gives CAISESLRSGVTDTQYF.

The rearrangement uses TRBV7-3 and TRBJ1-2; D is uncertain. Germline-derived CDR1 and CDR2 are SGHTA and FQGTGA. The V end was cut by 0 bases, the J end by 3 bases, with 5 bases between. This CDR3 is built from 13 residues. This chain's CDR3 is CASSLTVDYGYTF. The CDR3 DNA reads TGTGCCAGCAGCTTAACTGTGGACTATGGCTACACCTTC.

CDR3 protein: CASSIRVDPTVPDTQYF. In DNA form, the CDR3 reads TGTGCCAGTAGTATACGAGTGGATCCTACAGTCCCAGATACGCAGTATTTT. The chain recombines TRBV19 with TRBJ2-3; no clear D gene. V shed 2 bases and J shed 4 bases, with 19 bases lying between them. Germline-derived CDR1 and CDR2 are LNHDA and SQIVND (reference sequence). The CDR3 loop spans 17 amino acids.

This clone has a count of ten or more. The chain has TRBV4-1 and TRBJ2-5; TRBD2 matches 7 bases. Per germline, CDR1 MGHRA and CDR2 YSYEKL. The CDR3 length is 15 residues. J was trimmed by 4 bases and V by 0 bases; bases with no gene match: 5. CDR3 DNA sequence: TGCGCCAGCAGCCAAGATTGGGAGGGGCCAGAGACCCAGTACTTC. Amino acid sequence: CASSQDWEGPETQYF.

A few counts support this clone. The junction does not match germline at one end; this may be a read error. This CDR3 is CASSPRVPSYNEQFF. The DNA for the CDR3 is TGTGCCAGCAGCCCCCGGGTCCCTTCCTACAATGAGCAGTTCTTT. The genes are TRBV2 and TRBJ2-1; no firm D call. The CDR3 runs 15 residues. From germline, CDR1 is SNHLY and CDR2 FYNNEI.

This clone was seen repeatedly, ten times or more. One end of the junction varies from germline; a read error may be responsible. The CDR3 sequence is CASRDRRYNSPPHF. CDR3 in DNA: TGTGCCAGTCGGGACAGACGATATAATTCACCCCCCCACTTT. The chain is built from TRBV27 and TRBJ1-6; 7 positions agree with TRBD1. The CDR3 sequence is 14 residues long. The V gene's germline CDR1 is MNHEY and CDR2 SMNVEV (reference sequence).

V is TRBV5-1 and J is TRBJ1-1, with D maybe TRBD1 (5 bases). Germline-derived CDR1 and CDR2 are SGHRS and YFSETQ. The length of the CDR3 is 15 residues. V lost 0 bases and J lost 4, with 13 bases in between. CDR3 protein: CASSLVSGAGTEAFF. DNA of the CDR3: TGCGCCAGCAGCTTGGTTTCCGGGGCGGGCACTGAAGCTTTCTTT.

This clone rates as medium-sized. The chain recombines TRBV20-1 with TRBJ2-7; 11 positions match TRBD2. The CDR3 contains 14 residues. Trimming cost V 6 bases and J 2 bases; bases outside gene matches: 6. Germline CDR1 and CDR2: DFQATT and SNEGSKA (reference sequence). CDR3 sequence reads: CSAGLAGGTYEQYF. The CDR3 nucleotides read TGCAGTGCGGGTCTAGCGGGAGGCACCTACGAGCAGTACTTC.

By share, this clone ranks as medium-sized. The rearrangement joins TRBV28 to TRBJ1-5; 9 bases fit TRBD1. Germline V gene sequence: CDR1 MDHEN, CDR2 SYDVKM. The CDR3 spans 19 residues. After removal of 4 bases from V and 0 bases from J, the junction contained 13 bases not matched to a gene. The DNA for the CDR3 is TGTGCCAGCAGTTCCTTCCTGGGACAGGGTACGTATAGCAATCAGCCCCAGCATTTT. This codes for CASSSFLGQGTYSNQPQHF. Full variable domain (outside the CDR3, taken from reference TRBV28 and TRBJ1-5): DVKVTQSSRYLVKRTGEKVFLECVQDMDHENMFWYRQDPGLGLRLIYFSYDVKMKEKGDIPEGYSVSREKKERFSLILESASTNQTSMYLCASSSFLGQGTYSNQPQHFGDGTRLSIL.